This T cell receptor (beta chain) was retrieved from a study of shared clonotypes between healthy human individuals (dated by TCRdb to the early 2020s). The study in broad terms: The cohort included three men and a couple of women between 18 and 49 years of age. For each donor, CD4 naive and CD4 memory were each given three plates, CD8 naive was given two plates, and CD8 memory was given one plate. The study deeply sequenced blood TCR repertoires of several healthy adults to estimate repertoire size and the extent of clonotype sharing between individuals. To increase sequencing depth and limit assay-specific biases, different laboratories used diverse techniques to prepare libraries and sequence TCR repertoires. Leukapheresis yielded between about 0.85 and 10 billion PBMCs per donor.

Using the deep immunoSEQ assay, multiplex PCR amplified TCR CDR3 regions from genomic DNA. Genomic DNA extracted from each cell subset was distributed evenly over all wells of several immunoSEQ 96-well plates, and each plate served as one replicate. For sorted subsets, each replicate PCR was loaded with 200 ng genomic DNA, equivalent to about 30,000 T cell genomes. Purified libraries were quantified with a Qubit 3.0 fluorometer, sized on a Bioanalyzer 2100, and re-quantified with the KAPA Library Quantification kit. Every immunoSEQ 96-well plate was sequenced on a dedicated single-read 150-cycle Illumina NextSeq 550 flow cell. The original methods were these. Because the immunoSEQ output held only junctional sequences and lacked quality scores, the filtering could not match the filtering applied to full-length reads. Sequences were annotated with PyIR, a Python wrapper for IgBLAST v1.9, and V/J genes and CDR3 were assigned using IMGT germline references. Reads were removed for weak V/J assignments (E-value above 1e-6), missing CDR3, stop codons, out-of-frame junctions, or ambiguous translated residues. A V3J clonotype was defined by an identical inferred V gene, J gene, and CDR3 amino acid sequence. Percentage overlap between repertoires was computed as shared unique clonotypes divided by the size of the smaller repertoire. RTK rarefaction, the Chao1 estimator, and Recon v2.1 estimates of unobserved clonotypes were used to assess repertoire richness. Generation probabilities were computed with OLGA for all TCRbeta clonotypes obtained by the gDNA method from a handful of donors. TCRdb mirrors the immuneACCESS table, restricted to in-frame sequences. Some clones are absent from its copies; in checked studies, under half trace to an unresolved V gene, and the reason for the others is unknown. V and J calls and clone size come straight from that table; D and trimming were deduced from the DNA. Here the sample has about 2 million clones; about 95% occur a single time. The ten largest account for around 1.2% of the sample.

Study-wide conclusions, independent of this receptor: Estimated clonotype richness was generally larger for naive than for memory subsets. The small number of donors limited the genetic and exposure-history diversity represented. Pairwise subsampling led to the expectation that sequencing depth would affect the degree of clonotype sharing among donors. Compared with non-shared clonotypes, clonotypes shared by all four sorted-subset donors had higher generation probabilities. Only blood was sampled, and tissue TCR repertoires likely differ from those in blood. Rarefaction of sorted-subset datasets indicated incomplete sequencing despite the large sequencing depth. Across a few donors, around 5% of naive CD4, approximately 4% of naive CD8, roughly 2.2% of memory CD4, and under 0.45% of memory CD8 clonotypes were shared.

On this clone: It has no known antigen specificity. No base quality values were provided; no much bigger clone lies one nucleotide off.

CD8 naive samples were CD45RO-negative cells positively selected for CCR7, giving a CD45RA+CCR7+ population that excluded TemRA cells. The donors were healthy, HIV-negative adults with no recently reported acute infections or vaccinations. Every donor was a Caucasian adult living in Nashville, Tennessee, USA. Blood was collected by leukapheresis, and PBMCs were isolated by Ficoll-Histopaque density gradient centrifugation and then cryopreserved in liquid nitrogen vapor phase. Analytical flow cytometry was used to check the purity and quantity of each magnetically sorted T cell population. Genomic DNA was isolated from every sorted fraction and measured by UV absorbance on a Nanodrop 2000c. The cysteine opens and the phenylalanine closes a CDR3 of 14 amino acids. The sequence is cut down to CDR3 DNA, 42 bases in frame from base 1. V gives up 0 bases and J gives up 4 bases, and the segment between their germline ends measures 10 bases. The germline V gene provides CDR1 SGHAT and CDR2 FQNNGV.

The receptor was isolated from a man between 18 and 29 years old in good health. Sequences were obtained from naive CD8+ T cells sorted from blood. The sample's cell subset or site, from its label and the paper: CD45RA+CCR7+. The chain is encoded by TRBV11-2 joined to TRBJ2-7; no D gene call is confident. The DNA sequence is as follows: TGTGCCAGCAGCTTAGATCTGTGGGGTTACGAGCAGTACTTC. It encodes CASSLDLWGYEQYF.